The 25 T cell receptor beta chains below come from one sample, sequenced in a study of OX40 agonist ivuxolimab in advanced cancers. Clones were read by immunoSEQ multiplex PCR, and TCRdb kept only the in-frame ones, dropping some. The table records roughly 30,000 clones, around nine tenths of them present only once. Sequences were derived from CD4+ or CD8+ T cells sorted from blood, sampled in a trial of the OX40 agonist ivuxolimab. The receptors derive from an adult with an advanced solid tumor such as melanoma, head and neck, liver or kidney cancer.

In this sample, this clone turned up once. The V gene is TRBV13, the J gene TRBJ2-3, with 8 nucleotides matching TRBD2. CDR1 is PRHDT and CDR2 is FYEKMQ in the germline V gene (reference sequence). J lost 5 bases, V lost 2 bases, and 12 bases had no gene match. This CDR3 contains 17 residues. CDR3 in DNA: TGTGCCAGCAGCTTATCAAATGCGGGAGGAGTCGGAGATACGCAGTATTTT. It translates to CASSLSNAGGVGDTQYF.

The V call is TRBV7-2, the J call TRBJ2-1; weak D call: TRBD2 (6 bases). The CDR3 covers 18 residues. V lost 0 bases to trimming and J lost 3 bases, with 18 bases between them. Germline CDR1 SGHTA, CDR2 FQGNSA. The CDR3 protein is CASSLAGPLAALYNEQFF. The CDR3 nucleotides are TGTGCCAGCAGCTTAGCCGGGCCTTTAGCGGCCCTCTACAATGAGCAGTTCTTC. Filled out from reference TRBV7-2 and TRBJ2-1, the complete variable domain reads GAGVSQSPSNKVTEKGKDVELRCDPISGHTALYWYRQSLGQGLEFLIYFQGNSAPDKSGLPSDRFSAERTGGSVSTLTIQRTQQEDSAVYLCASSLAGPLAALYNEQFFGPGTRLTVL.

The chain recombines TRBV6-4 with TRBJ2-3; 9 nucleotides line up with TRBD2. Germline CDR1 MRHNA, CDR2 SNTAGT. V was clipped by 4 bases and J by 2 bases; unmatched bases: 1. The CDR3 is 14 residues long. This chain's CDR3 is CASSGGGATDTQYF. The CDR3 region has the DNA TGTGCCAGCAGTGGCGGGGGGGCCACAGATACGCAGTATTTT.

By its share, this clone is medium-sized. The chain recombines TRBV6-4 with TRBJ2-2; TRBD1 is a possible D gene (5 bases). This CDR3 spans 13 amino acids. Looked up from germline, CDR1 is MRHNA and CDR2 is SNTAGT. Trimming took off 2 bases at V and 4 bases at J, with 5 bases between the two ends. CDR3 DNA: TGTGCCAGCAGTGACAGGGGCACCGGGGAGCTGTTTTTT. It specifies CASSDRGTGELFF.

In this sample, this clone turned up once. The CDR3 protein is CASSTGGDTQYF. The CDR3 nucleotides are TGTGCCAGCAGTACGGGGGGGGATACGCAGTATTTT. The rearrangement links TRBV6-5 to TRBJ2-3; 8 nucleotides agree with TRBD2. Germline V gene lookup returns CDR1 MNHEY and CDR2 SVGAGI. The CDR3 contains 12 residues. V gave up 5 bases and J gave up 6 bases; unmatched junction bases: 1.

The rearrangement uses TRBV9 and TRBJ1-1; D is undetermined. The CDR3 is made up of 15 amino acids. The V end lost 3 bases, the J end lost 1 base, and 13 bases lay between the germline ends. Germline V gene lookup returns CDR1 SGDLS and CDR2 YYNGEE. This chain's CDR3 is CASSEDGLPNTEAFF. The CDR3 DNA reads TGTGCCAGCAGCGAGGATGGCCTCCCGAACACTGAAGCTTTCTTT.

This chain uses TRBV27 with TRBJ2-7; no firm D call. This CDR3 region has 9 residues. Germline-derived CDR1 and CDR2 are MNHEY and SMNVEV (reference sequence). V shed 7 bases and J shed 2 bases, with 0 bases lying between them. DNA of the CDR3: TGTGCCAGCACCTACGAGCAGTACGTC. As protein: CASTYEQYV.

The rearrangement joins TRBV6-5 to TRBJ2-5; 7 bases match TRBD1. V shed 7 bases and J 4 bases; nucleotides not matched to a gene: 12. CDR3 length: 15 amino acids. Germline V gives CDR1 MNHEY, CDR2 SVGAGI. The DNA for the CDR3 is TGTGCCAGCAATTTGGGCCCAGGGGGATTAGAGACCCAGTACTTC. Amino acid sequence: CASNLGPGGLETQYF.

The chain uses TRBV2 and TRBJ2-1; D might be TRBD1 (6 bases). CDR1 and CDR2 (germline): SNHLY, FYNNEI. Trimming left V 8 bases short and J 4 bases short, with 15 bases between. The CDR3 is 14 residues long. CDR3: CASSGQGTYNEQFF. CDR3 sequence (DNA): TGTGCCAGCTCCGGGCAGGGGACATACAATGAGCAGTTCTTC.

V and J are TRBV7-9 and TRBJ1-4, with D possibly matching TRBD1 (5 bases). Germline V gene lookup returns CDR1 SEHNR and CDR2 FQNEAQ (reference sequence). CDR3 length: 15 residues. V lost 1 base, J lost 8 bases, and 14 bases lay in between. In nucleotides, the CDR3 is TGTGCCAGCAGCTTAGTAGGGGAGGCCGGAGAAAAACTGTTTTTT. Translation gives CASSLVGEAGEKLFF.

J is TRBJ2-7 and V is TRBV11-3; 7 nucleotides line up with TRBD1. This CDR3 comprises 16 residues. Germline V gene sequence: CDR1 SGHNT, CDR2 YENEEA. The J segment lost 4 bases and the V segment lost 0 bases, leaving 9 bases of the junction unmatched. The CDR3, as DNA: TGTGCCAGCAGCTTAGATAGACAGGGCGACACTTACGAGCAGTACGTC. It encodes CASSLDRQGDTYEQYV.

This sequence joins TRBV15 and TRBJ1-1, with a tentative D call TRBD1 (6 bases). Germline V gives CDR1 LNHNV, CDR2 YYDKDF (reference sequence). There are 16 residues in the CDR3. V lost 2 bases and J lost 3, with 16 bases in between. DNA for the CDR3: TGTGCCACCAGCAGATCTGGGGGGGGCAGGGACACTGAAGCTTTCTTT. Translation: CATSRSGGGRDTEAFF.

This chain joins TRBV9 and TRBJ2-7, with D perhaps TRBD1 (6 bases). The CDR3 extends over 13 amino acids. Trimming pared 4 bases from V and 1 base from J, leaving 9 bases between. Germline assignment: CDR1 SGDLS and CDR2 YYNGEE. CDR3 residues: CASSYRGSYEQYF. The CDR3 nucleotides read TGTGCCAGCAGCTATAGGGGGTCCTACGAGCAGTACTTC.

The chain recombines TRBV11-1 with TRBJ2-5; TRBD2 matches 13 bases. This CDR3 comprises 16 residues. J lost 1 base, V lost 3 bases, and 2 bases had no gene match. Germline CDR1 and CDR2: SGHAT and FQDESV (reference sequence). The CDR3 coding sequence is TGTGCCAGCAGCTTGGGACTAGCGGGAACCCAAGAGACCCAGTACTTC. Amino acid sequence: CASSLGLAGTQETQYF. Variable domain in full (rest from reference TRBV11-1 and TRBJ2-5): EAEVAQSPRYKITEKSQAVAFWCDPISGHATLYWYRQILGQGPELLVQFQDESVVDDSQLPKDRFSAERLKGVDSTLKIQPAELGDSAMYLCASSLGLAGTQETQYFGPGTRLLVL.

The CDR3 loop is CASSYRPGQGFDEQFF. CDR3 sequence (DNA): TGTGCCAGCAGCTATAGGCCGGGACAGGGATTCGATGAGCAGTTCTTC. The chain uses TRBV9 and TRBJ2-1; 9 bases map to TRBD1. Germline V gene data show CDR1 as SGDLS and CDR2 as YYNGEE. V dropped 4 bases and J dropped 8; count of bases not matched to a gene: 13. This CDR3 contains 16 residues.

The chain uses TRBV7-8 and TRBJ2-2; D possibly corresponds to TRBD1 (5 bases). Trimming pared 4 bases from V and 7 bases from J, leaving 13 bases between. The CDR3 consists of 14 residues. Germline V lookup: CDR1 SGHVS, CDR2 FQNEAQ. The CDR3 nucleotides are TGTGCCAGCAGCTCCTCAGGGTGGGTCGGGGAGCTGTTTTTT. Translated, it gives CASSSSGWVGELFF.

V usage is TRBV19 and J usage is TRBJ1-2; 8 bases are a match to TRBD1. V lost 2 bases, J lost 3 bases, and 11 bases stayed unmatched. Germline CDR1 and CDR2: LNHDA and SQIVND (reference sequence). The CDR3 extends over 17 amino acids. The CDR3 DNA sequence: TGTGCCAGTAGTATAATTTGGGGACAGGAGGCGTACTATGGCTACACCTTC. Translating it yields CASSIIWGQEAYYGYTF.

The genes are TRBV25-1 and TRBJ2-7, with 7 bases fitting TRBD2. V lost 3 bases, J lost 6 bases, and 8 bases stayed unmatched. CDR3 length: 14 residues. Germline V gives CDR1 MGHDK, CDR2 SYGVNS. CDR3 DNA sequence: TGTGCCAGCAGTGACGGGGGAGGGCCCACCGAGCAGTACTTC. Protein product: CASSDGGGPTEQYF.

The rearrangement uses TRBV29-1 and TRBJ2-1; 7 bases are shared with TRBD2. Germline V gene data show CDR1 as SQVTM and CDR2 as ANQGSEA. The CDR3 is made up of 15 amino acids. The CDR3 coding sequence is TGCACCGCTGGGGGGGTCCCTTTCTCCTACAATGAGCAGTTCTTC. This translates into CTAGGVPFSYNEQFF.

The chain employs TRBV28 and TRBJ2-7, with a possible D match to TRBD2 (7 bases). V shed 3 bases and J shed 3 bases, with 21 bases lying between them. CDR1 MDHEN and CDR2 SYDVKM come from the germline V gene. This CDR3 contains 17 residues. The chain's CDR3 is CASSLARGVGGGYEQYF. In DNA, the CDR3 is TGTGCCAGCAGTTTGGCCCGGGGGGTCGGGGGCGGCTACGAGCAGTACTTC.

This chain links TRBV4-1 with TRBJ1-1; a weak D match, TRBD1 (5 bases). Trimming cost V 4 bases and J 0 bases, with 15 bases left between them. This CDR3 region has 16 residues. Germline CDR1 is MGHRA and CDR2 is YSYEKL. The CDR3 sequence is CASSPYSGTMNTEAFF. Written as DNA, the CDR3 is TGCGCCAGCAGCCCCTACTCGGGGACTATGAACACTGAAGCTTTCTTT.

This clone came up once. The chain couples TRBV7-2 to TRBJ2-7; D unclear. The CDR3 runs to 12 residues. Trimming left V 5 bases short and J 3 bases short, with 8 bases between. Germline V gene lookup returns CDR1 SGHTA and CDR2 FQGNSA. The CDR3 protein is CASSPNSYEQYF. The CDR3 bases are TGTGCCAGCAGCCCAAACAGCTACGAGCAGTACTTC. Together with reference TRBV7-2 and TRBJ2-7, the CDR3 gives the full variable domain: GAGVSQSPSNKVTEKGKDVELRCDPISGHTALYWYRQSLGQGLEFLIYFQGNSAPDKSGLPSDRFSAERTGGSVSTLTIQRTQQEDSAVYLCASSPNSYEQYFGPGTRLTVT.

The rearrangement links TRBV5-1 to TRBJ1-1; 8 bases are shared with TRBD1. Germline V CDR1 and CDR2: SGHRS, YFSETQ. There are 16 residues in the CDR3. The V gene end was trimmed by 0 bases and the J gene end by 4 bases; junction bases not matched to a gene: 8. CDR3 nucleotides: TGCGCCAGCAGCTTGGCCCCAGGGGGCGCGGGCACTGAAGCTTTCTTT. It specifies CASSLAPGGAGTEAFF.

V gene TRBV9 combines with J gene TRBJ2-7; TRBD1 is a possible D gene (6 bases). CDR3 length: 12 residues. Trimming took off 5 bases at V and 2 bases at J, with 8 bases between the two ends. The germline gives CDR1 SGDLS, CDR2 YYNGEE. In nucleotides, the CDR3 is TGTGCCAGCAGTCAGGGGACCTACGAGCAGTACTTC. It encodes CASSQGTYEQYF. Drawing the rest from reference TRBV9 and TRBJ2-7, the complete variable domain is DSGVTQTPKHLITATGQRVTLRCSPRSGDLSVYWYQQSLDQGLQFLIQYYNGEERAKGNILERFSAQQFPDLHSELNLSSLELGDSALYFCASSQGTYEQYFGPGTRLTVT.

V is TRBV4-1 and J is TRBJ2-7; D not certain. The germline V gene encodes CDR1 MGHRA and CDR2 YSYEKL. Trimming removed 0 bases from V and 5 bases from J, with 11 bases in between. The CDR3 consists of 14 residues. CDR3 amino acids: CASSQDISVHEQYV. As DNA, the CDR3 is TGCGCCAGCAGCCAAGATATCAGCGTCCACGAGCAGTACGTC.